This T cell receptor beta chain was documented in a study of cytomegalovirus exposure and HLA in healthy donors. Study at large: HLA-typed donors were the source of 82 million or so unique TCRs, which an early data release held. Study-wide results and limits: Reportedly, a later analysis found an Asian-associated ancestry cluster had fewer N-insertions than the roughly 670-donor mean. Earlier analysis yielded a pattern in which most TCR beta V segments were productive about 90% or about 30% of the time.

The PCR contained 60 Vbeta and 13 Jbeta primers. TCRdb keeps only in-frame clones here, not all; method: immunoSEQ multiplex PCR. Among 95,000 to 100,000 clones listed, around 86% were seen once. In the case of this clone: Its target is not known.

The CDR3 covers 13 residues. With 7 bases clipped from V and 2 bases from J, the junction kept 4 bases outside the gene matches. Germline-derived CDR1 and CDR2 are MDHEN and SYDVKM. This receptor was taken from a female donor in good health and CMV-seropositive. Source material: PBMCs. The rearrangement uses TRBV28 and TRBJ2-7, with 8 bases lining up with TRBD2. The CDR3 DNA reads TGTGCCAGCACCGAGGGACTAGCCTACGAGCAGTACTTC. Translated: CASTEGLAYEQYF.